This TCR beta chain was sequenced during a study of T cells after yellow fever vaccination. Study-level background: Any fraction with a low cell number was prepared using SMART-Seq v4 Ultra Low Input. The study's findings and limits: Abundant clonotypes from the bulk population could contaminate FACS-sorted repertoires. Boosting was followed by the reappearance of most primary-vaccination clones (approximately 95% CD4, around 86% CD8).

This clonotype was detected ten times or more. Its specificity is not known. The 5'RACE template-switching step produced TCR cDNA and added a universal primer site and UMIs. Each CDR3 protein is one row after TCRdb ran MiXCR on the 5' RACE reads. Of just under 30,000 distinct CDR3 sequences listed, about 5% are singletons. This CDR3 is 17 amino acids long. The germline gives CDR1 SQVTM, CDR2 ANQGSEA. The ends lost 0 bases at V and 5 bases at J; junction bases unmatched: 11. This material consisted of CD8+ T cells sorted from PBMCs, taken 10 days after the yellow fever booster vaccination. The receptor's source is a man aged 25 to 40 who received the YFV17D yellow fever vaccine. V usage is TRBV29-1 and J usage is TRBJ2-3; 10 nucleotides match TRBD1. Written as DNA, the CDR3 is TGCAGCGTTGAAGAACCCTGGGACAGGGGCTCCAAAGATACGCAGTATTTT. This gives the protein CSVEEPWDRGSKDTQYF.